The present TCR beta chain was sequenced within a study of blood T cell repertoires in COVID-19. About the study: Sites in the United States, Italy and Spain provided acute and convalescent COVID-19 samples. PBMCs, B-cell-depleted T cells, or T cells were the source of the cDNA or gDNA that made up the material.

As originally analysed: Estimates of nucleated cell counts were drawn from the amplification of reference gene primers. The protocol was immunoSEQ multiplex PCR, while the TCRdb copy is restricted to in-frame clones and leaves out a portion. The V and J calls and the clone size are those of that table, but D and trimming were determined from the DNA. Seen here are roughly 250,000 clones, approximately 83% observed once, and the top ten hold less than 7.5%. The germline V gene has CDR1 MNHEY and CDR2 SVGAGI. The CDR3 runs to 13 residues. V gave up 6 bases and J gave up 5 bases, with 11 bases separating them.

The source is a woman aged 50 to 60 with acute or convalescent COVID-19. The chain uses TRBV6-5 and TRBJ2-1; D gene unclear. The sample taken for sequencing was peripheral blood. CDR3 amino acids: CASSFRLNNEQFF. For the CDR3, the DNA is TGTGCCAGCAGCTTCAGACTGAACAATGAGCAGTTCTTC.